This T cell receptor beta chain was observed in a study of shared clonotypes between healthy human individuals. Broader study findings: Exclusively blood specimens were collected; tissue repertoires likely differ. Having only a few donors restricted how much genetic and exposure-history diversity was captured.

Turning to this clone: The antigen remains unidentified.

Trimming took 9 bases from V and 0 from J, leaving 12 bases between them. CDR3 length equals 14 residues. From germline, CDR1 is SGHRS and CDR2 YFSETQ. Clones were read by immunoSEQ multiplex PCR, and TCRdb kept only the in-frame ones, dropping some. Among about 1.1 million clones listed, roughly 80% were seen once. The J gene is TRBJ2-2, the V gene TRBV5-1; D is undetermined. The TCR sequence derives from a man aged 18 to 30 in good health. Some clones in this sample may be carry-over from other donors' samples. The sequencing input was memory CD4+ T cells from PBMCs. Sample subset: CD45RA-negative fraction. CDR3 nucleotides: TGCGCCACCACCGGGCAGCCGAACACCGGGGAGCTGTTTTTT. It specifies CATTGQPNTGELFF.